The subject of this entry is one T cell receptor (beta chain). The data are from a study of shared clonotypes between healthy human individuals. TCRdb's copy holds only in-frame clones and misses some; the assay was immunoSEQ multiplex PCR. This table has about 730,000 clones, approximately 72% appearing once. This TCR was sampled from a woman aged 30 to 39 in good health. Sequencing used memory CD4+ T cells sorted from blood. Subset described: CD45RA-negative fraction.

The CDR3 DNA is TGTGCCAGCGGACTCTCCGGTATTGAAGCTTTCTTT. It codes for CASGLSGIEAFF. The J gene is TRBJ1-1, the V gene TRBV6-1; D is unclear. The CDR3 sequence is 12 residues long. CDR1 is MNHNS, CDR2 SASEGT, per germline. Trimming removed 8 bases at V and 7 bases at J, with 14 bases between.